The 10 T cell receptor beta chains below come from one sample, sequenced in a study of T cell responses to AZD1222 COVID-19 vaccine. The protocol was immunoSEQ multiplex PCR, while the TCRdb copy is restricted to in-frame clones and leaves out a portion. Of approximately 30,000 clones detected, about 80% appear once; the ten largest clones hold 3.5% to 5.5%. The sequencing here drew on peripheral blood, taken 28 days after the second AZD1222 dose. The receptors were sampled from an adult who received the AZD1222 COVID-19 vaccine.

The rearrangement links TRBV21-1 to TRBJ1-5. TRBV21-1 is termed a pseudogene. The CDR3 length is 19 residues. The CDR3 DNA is TGTGCCAGCAGCAAATCTCCCCCCCGCGGTCGGGACAGCAATCAGCCCCAGCATTTT. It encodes CASSKSPPRGRDSNQPQHF.

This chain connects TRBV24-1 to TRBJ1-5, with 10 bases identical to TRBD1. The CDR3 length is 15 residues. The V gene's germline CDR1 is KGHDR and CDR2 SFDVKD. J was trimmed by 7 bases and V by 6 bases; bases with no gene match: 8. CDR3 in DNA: TGTGCCACCAGTCCGCCCGGGACAGGGGTGCAGCCCCAGCATTTT. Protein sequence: CATSPPGTGVQPQHF.

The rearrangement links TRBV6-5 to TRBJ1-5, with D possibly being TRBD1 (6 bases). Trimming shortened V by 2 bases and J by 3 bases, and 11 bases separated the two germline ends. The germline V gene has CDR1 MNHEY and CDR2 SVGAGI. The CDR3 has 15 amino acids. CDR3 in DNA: TGTGCCAGCAGTTACGACAGGAGCTTCAATCAGCCCCAGCATTTT. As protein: CASSYDRSFNQPQHF.

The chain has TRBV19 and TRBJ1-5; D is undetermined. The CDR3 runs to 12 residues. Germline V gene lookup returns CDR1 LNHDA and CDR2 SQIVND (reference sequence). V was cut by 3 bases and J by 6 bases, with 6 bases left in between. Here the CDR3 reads CASSMDPQPQHF. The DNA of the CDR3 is TGTGCCAGTAGTATGGACCCTCAGCCCCAGCATTTT.

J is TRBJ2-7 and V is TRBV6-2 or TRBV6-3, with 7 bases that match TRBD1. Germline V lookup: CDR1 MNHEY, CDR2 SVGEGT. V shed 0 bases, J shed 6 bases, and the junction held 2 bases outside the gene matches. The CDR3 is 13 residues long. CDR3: CASSYSGGGEQYV. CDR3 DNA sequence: TGTGCCAGCAGTTACTCAGGGGGCGGCGAGCAGTACGTC.

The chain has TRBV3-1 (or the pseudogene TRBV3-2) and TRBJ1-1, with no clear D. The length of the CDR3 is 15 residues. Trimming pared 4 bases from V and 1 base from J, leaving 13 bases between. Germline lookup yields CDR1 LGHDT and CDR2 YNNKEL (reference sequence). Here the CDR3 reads CASSPIIGTNTEAFF. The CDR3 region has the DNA TGTGCCAGCAGCCCAATTATTGGAACGAACACTGAAGCTTTCTTT.

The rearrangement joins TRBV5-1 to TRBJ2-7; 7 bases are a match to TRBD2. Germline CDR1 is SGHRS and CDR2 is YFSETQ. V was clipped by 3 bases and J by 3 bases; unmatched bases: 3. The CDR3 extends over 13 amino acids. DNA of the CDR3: TGCGCCAGCAGCTCCCGGGACTACTACGAGCAGTACTTC. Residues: CASSSRDYYEQYF.

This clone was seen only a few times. The CDR3 spells CASSENQGSQPQHF. The DNA of the CDR3 is TGTGCCAGCAGTGAAAATCAGGGGAGTCAGCCCCAGCATTTT. V gene TRBV2 combines with J gene TRBJ1-5; D possibly corresponds to TRBD1 (6 bases). The CDR3 totals 14 residues. Looked up from germline, CDR1 is SNHLY and CDR2 is FYNNEI. The V and J ends lost 2 bases and 6 bases respectively, with 11 bases between them.

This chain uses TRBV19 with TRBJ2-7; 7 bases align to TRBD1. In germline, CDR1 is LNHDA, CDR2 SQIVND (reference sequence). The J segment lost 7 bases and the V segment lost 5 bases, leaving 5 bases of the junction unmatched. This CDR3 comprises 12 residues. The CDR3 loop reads CASSPGQWEQYF. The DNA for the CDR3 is TGTGCCAGTAGTCCGGGACAGTGGGAGCAGTACTTC.

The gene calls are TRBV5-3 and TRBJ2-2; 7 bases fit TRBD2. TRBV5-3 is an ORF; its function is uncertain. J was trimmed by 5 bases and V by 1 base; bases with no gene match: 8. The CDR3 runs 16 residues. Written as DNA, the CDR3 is TGTGCCAGAAGCTTGTTAACTAGCGTTGTGACCGGGGAGCTGTTTTTT. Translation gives CARSLLTSVVTGELFF.